These T cell receptor beta chains were read from a single sample in a study of T cell changes during pregnancy in multiple sclerosis. The assay was immunoSEQ multiplex PCR, and TCRdb's table has in-frame clones only and misses some. The repertoire holds over 30,000 clones, with roughly 91% as singletons. The source was CD8+ T cells from peripheral blood mononuclear cells, collected in the second trimester of pregnancy. The receptors here all came from a female donor in good health, enrolled as a control in a pregnancy study. CDR3s include the opening cysteine and the closing phenylalanine or tryptophan. D genes are given only for firm matches.

v_call,j_call,d_call,cdr3_aa,cdr3_nt
TRBV30,TRBJ1-5,TRBD1,CAWSPGTGRQPQHF,TGTGCCTGGAGTCCCGGGACAGGGAGGCAGCCCCAGCATTTT
TRBV30,TRBJ1-5,-,CAWSGQGGTAQHF,TGTGCCTGGTCCGGGCAGGGAGGAACCGCCCAGCATTTT
TRBV27,TRBJ1-1,-,CASSLGSGYEAFF,TGTGCCAGCAGCTTGGGATCAGGGTATGAAGCTTTCTTT
TRBV4-2,TRBJ1-1,-,CASSQGTSIEAFF,TGTGCCAGCAGCCAAGGGACTAGCATTGAAGCTTTCTTT
TRBV9,TRBJ2-3,-,CASNSDEGADTQYF,TGTGCCAGCAACTCGGACGAGGGGGCAGATACGCAGTATTTT
TRBV27,TRBJ2-3,TRBD2,CASSQSGLAGRLTEADTQYF,TGTGCCAGCAGTCAATCGGGACTAGCGGGGCGTCTTACTGAGGCAGATACGCAGTATTTT
TRBV7-2,TRBJ2-7,TRBD1,CASSLGQFYEQYF,TGTGCCAGCAGCTTGGGACAGTTTTACGAGCAGTACTTC
TRBV6-5,TRBJ2-3,-,CASSYSDTSTDTQYF,TGTGCCAGCAGTTACTCAGACACTAGCACAGATACGCAGTATTTT
TRBV9,TRBJ2-2,TRBD2,CASSVGVLAGTNTGELFF,TGTGCCAGCAGCGTAGGGGTTCTAGCGGGGACCAACACCGGGGAGCTGTTTTTT
TRBV7-2,TRBJ2-3,TRBD2,CASSLEDWRGGIDRTQYF,TGTGCCAGCAGCTTAGAAGATTGGCGGGGGGGAATAGATAGAACGCAGTATTTT
TRBV19,TRBJ2-1,TRBD1,CASSNDRGNEQFF,TGTGCCAGTAGTAACGACAGGGGCAATGAGCAGTTCTTC
TRBV29-1,TRBJ1-3,-,CSVGMDSVSSGNTIYF,TGCAGCGTTGGAATGGACAGCGTGAGCTCTGGAAACACCATATATTTT
TRBV9,TRBJ1-1,TRBD1,CASSVDGQASSWAFF,TGTGCCAGCAGCGTAGACGGACAGGCGTCGAGTTGGGCTTTCTTT
TRBV30,TRBJ2-3,-,CAGGGEMDTQYF,TGTGCCGGGGGTGGCGAGATGGATACGCAGTATTTT
TRBV6-4,TRBJ2-7,TRBD1,CASSLGQGPYEQYF,TGTGCCAGCAGCCTAGGACAGGGGCCTTACGAGCAGTACTTC
TRBV7-9,TRBJ2-7,TRBD1,CASSPQDRGAYEQYF,TGTGCCAGCAGCCCACAGGACAGGGGAGCCTACGAGCAGTACTTC
TRBV9,TRBJ1-5,-,CASSQGVNRVGQPQHF,TGTGCCAGCAGCCAAGGCGTCAACAGGGTGGGTCAGCCCCAGCATTTT
TRBV30,TRBJ1-2,-,CAWSVTGAVYGYTF,TGTGCCTGGAGTGTAACAGGAGCCGTCTATGGCTACACCTTC
TRBV5-1,TRBJ1-5,-,CASRLQGDGQPQHF,TGCGCCAGCAGACTACAGGGTGACGGGCAGCCCCAGCATTTT